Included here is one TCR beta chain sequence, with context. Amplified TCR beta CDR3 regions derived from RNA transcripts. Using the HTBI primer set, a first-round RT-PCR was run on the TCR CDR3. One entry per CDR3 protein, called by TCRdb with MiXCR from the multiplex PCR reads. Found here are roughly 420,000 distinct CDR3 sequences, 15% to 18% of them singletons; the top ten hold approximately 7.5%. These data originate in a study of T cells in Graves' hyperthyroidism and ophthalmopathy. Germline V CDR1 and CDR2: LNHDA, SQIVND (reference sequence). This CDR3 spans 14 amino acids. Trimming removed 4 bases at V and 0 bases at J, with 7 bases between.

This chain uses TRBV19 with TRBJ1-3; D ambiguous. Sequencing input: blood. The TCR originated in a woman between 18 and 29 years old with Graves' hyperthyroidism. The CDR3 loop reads CASSTRLSGNTIYF. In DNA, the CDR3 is TGTGCCAGTAGTACGCGGCTCTCTGGAAACACCATATATTTT.